These 26 T cell receptor beta chains share one sample of origin, sequenced in a study of blood T cell repertoires in COVID-19. Assay: immunoSEQ multiplex PCR; the TCRdb copy retains only in-frame clones and omits some. The table includes 240,000 or so clones, about 82% detected once. Sequencing was performed on peripheral blood. These receptors were collected from a man older than 75 with acute or convalescent COVID-19.

V gene TRBV2 combines with J gene TRBJ2-5; possible D gene TRBD2, 5 bases. Per germline, CDR1 SNHLY and CDR2 FYNNEI. The CDR3 length is 13 residues. The germline V and J ends were trimmed by 7 bases and 1 base, with 10 bases remaining between them. CDR3 DNA sequence: TGTGCCAGCACCCGGGGAATCCAAGAGACCCAGTACTTC. It encodes CASTRGIQETQYF.

This clone was seen only a few times. The chain is built from TRBV3-1 (or the pseudogene TRBV3-2) and TRBJ1-5, with 9 bases that match TRBD1. This CDR3 is 17 amino acids long. Losses at the gene ends were 4 bases for V and 6 bases for J; bases not matched to a gene: 13. Germline V lookup: CDR1 LGHDT, CDR2 YNNKEL (reference sequence). DNA for the CDR3: TGTGCCAGCAGCCTTATGGGACAGGGAGGGATTAGTCAGCCCCAGCATTTT. Amino acid sequence: CASSLMGQGGISQPQHF.

V is TRBV3-1 (or the pseudogene TRBV3-2) and J is TRBJ2-5; 9 bases are a match to TRBD2. J lost 5 bases, V lost 0 bases, and 10 bases had no gene match. Germline CDR1 reads LGHDT; CDR2 reads YNNKEL (reference sequence). The CDR3 is made up of 17 amino acids. The CDR3 DNA is TGTGCCAGCAGCCAAGATGGGCATGCGGGAGGGGACGAGACCCAGTACTTC. Amino acid sequence: CASSQDGHAGGDETQYF.

This chain uses TRBV27 with TRBJ2-2; no clear D. The CDR3 sequence is 13 residues long. Germline values: CDR1 MNHEY, CDR2 SMNVEV (reference sequence). The V gene lost 5 bases and the J gene lost 0 bases, with 4 bases spanning the gap. CDR3 in amino acids: CASSNTNTGELFF. In DNA form, the CDR3 reads TGTGCCAGCAGTAATACGAACACCGGGGAGCTGTTTTTT.

The chain has TRBV5-1 and TRBJ2-3; TRBD1 might be the D (6 bases). CDR1 SGHRS and CDR2 YFSETQ come from the germline V gene. V was trimmed by 4 bases and J by 1 base, leaving 10 bases between them. The CDR3 has 14 amino acids. The CDR3 DNA is TGCGCCAGCAGCGCCAGGGGCGGCACAGATACGCAGTATTTT. Protein product: CASSARGGTDTQYF.

This chain connects TRBV28 to TRBJ1-4; TRBD1 matches at 7 bases. CDR3 length: 17 amino acids. V shed 6 bases, J shed 6 bases, and the junction held 16 bases outside the gene matches. Per the germline V gene, CDR1 is MDHEN and CDR2 is SYDVKM. CDR3 nucleotide sequence: TGTGCCAGCAGACCCCCTTTAGGGGACAGCGAGTATGAAAAACTGTTTTTT. Amino acids: CASRPPLGDSEYEKLFF.

The rearrangement joins TRBV29-1 to TRBJ2-7; D possibly corresponds to TRBD2 (5 bases). Germline CDR1 reads SQVTM; CDR2 reads ANQGSEA. The V end was cut by 4 bases, the J end by 2 bases, with 9 bases between. The CDR3 has 12 amino acids. The CDR3 DNA sequence: TGCAGCGTTGTTGACGGGGCCTACGAGCAGTACTTC. Amino acid sequence: CSVVDGAYEQYF.

The chain recombines TRBV5-4 with TRBJ2-3; TRBD1 might be the D (6 bases). The CDR3 totals 15 residues. Germline CDR1 is SGHNT and CDR2 is YYREEE (reference sequence). V was trimmed by 5 bases and J by 2 bases, leaving 15 bases between them. CDR3 nucleotides: TGTGCCAGCAGGCACAGGGATGGGGACACAGATACGCAGTATTTT. Protein: CASRHRDGDTDTQYF.

The V gene is TRBV5-4, the J gene TRBJ2-5; 11 bases are shared with TRBD1. The trim removed 3 bases at V and 5 bases at J, leaving 0 bases unmatched. Germline CDR1 is SGHNT and CDR2 is YYREEE (reference sequence). The CDR3 totals 13 residues. The CDR3 DNA reads TGTGCCAGCAGCTGGGACAGGGGGGAGACCCAGTACTTC. Its translation is CASSWDRGETQYF.

The chain is built from TRBV12-3 or TRBV12-4 and TRBJ2-5; 7 bases are shared with TRBD1. The V segment lost 3 bases and the J segment 10 bases; nucleotides outside the gene matches: 5. CDR3 size: 12 residues. The CDR3 coding sequence is TGTGCCAGCAGTTTGCACCAGGGGGACCAGTACTTC. It encodes CASSLHQGDQYF.

The chain joins TRBV28 to TRBJ1-2; 9 bases are a match to TRBD1. Germline values: CDR1 MDHEN, CDR2 SYDVKM. The CDR3 extends over 13 amino acids. The V gene end was trimmed by 6 bases and the J gene end by 4 bases; junction bases not matched to a gene: 3. The CDR3 DNA sequence: TGTGCCAGCAGCGAGGGACAGGGCTATGGCTACACCTTC. Translating gives CASSEGQGYGYTF.

The J gene is TRBJ1-5, the V gene TRBV15; 8 bases line up with TRBD1. Germline values: CDR1 LNHNV, CDR2 YYDKDF (reference sequence). Trimming at V came to 1 base and at J to 9 bases, leaving 8 bases not matched to a gene. There are 15 residues in the CDR3. CDR3 coding DNA: TGTGCCACCAGCAGAGGGGCAGGGGGCGGTCGGCCCCAGCATTTT. Translated: CATSRGAGGGRPQHF.

The chain links TRBV4-3 to TRBJ1-4, with 12 positions matching TRBD1. Looked up from germline, CDR1 is LGHNA and CDR2 is YSLEER. The ends lost 6 bases at V and 4 bases at J; junction bases unmatched: 6. CDR3 size: 16 residues. For the CDR3, the DNA is TGCGCCAGCAGGCGGGACAGGGGGCTTGTTAATGAAAAACTGTTTTTT. This encodes CASRRDRGLVNEKLFF.

The genes are TRBV4-3 and TRBJ1-1; maybe TRBD1 (6 bases). V dropped 0 bases and J dropped 1 base, with 9 bases sitting between them. This CDR3 comprises 15 residues. The germline V gene has CDR1 LGHNA and CDR2 YSLEER. The chain's CDR3 is CASSQDIQGNTEAFF. The CDR3 region has the DNA TGCGCCAGCAGCCAAGACATACAGGGGAACACTGAAGCTTTCTTT.

This chain joins TRBV7-9 and TRBJ1-2; maybe TRBD1 (5 bases). CDR3 size: 14 residues. Germline CDR1 reads SEHNR; CDR2 reads FQNEAQ (reference sequence). The V and J ends lost 3 bases and 3 bases respectively, with 11 bases between them. CDR3 sequence reads: CASSLKRGDYGYTF. The CDR3 region has the DNA TGTGCCAGCAGCTTGAAGCGGGGGGACTATGGCTACACCTTC.

J is TRBJ1-3 and V is TRBV7-3; D might be TRBD1 (5 bases). The V end lost 1 base, the J end lost 8 bases, and 15 bases lay between the germline ends. Germline CDR1 SGHTA, CDR2 FQGTGA. This CDR3 is built from 15 residues. CDR3 sequence (DNA): TGTGCCAGCAGCTTAAGCCCAGGGCCGGCGGACACCATATATTTT. Translation: CASSLSPGPADTIYF. The complete variable domain, with remaining parts taken from reference TRBV7-3 and TRBJ1-3, reads GAGVSQTPSNKVTEKGKYVELRCDPISGHTALYWYRQSLGQGPEFLIYFQGTGAADDSGLPNDRFFAVRPEGSVSTLKIQRTERGDSAVYLCASSLSPGPADTIYFGEGSWLTVV.

This chain links TRBV28 with TRBJ1-2; TRBD1 might be the D (6 bases). This CDR3 comprises 13 residues. The V and J ends lost 8 bases and 0 bases respectively, with 10 bases between them. Germline V lookup: CDR1 MDHEN, CDR2 SYDVKM. CDR3 DNA: TGTGCCAGCCTAGGGGGGGCTAACTATGGCTACACCTTC. Translated, it gives CASLGGANYGYTF.

The V gene is TRBV28, the J gene TRBJ2-3, with a possible D match to TRBD2 (5 bases). This CDR3 contains 13 residues. From germline, CDR1 is MDHEN and CDR2 SYDVKM. V gave up 6 bases and J gave up 4 bases, with 11 bases separating them. The CDR3: CASRREISDTQYF. CDR3 bases: TGTGCCAGCAGACGGGAAATCTCAGATACGCAGTATTTT.

The chain combines TRBV19 with TRBJ1-6, with 7 bases matching TRBD1. The CDR3 extends over 13 amino acids. V was pared by 10 bases and J by 9 bases, with 9 bases of the junction left unmatched. The germline gives CDR1 LNHDA, CDR2 SQIVND (reference sequence). The chain's CDR3 is CATKGAGSSPLHF. CDR3 coding DNA: TGTGCCACTAAGGGGGCTGGCTCTTCACCCCTCCACTTT.

CDR3 amino acids: CASSQDARRQGNQPQHF. The CDR3 nucleotides are TGCGCCAGCAGCCAAGATGCAAGAAGACAGGGTAATCAGCCCCAGCATTTT. The chain carries TRBV4-3 and TRBJ1-5, with 7 bases aligning to TRBD1. CDR1 LGHNA and CDR2 YSLEER come from the germline V gene. V lost 0 bases, J lost 4 bases, and 9 bases stayed unmatched. The CDR3 sequence is 17 residues long.

The chain uses TRBV5-4 and TRBJ1-2; 8 bases agree with TRBD1. Germline loops: CDR1 SGHNT, CDR2 YYREEE (reference sequence). Unmatched junction bases numbered 3, after V lost 4 bases and J lost 1 base. The CDR3 totals 14 residues. The CDR3 DNA reads as TGTGCCAGCAGCCAGGACAGGGTTAACTATGGCTACACCTTC. This encodes CASSQDRVNYGYTF.

The chain recombines TRBV15 with TRBJ1-5; 11 bases match TRBD1. There are 15 residues in the CDR3. J was trimmed by 6 bases and V by 5 bases; bases with no gene match: 6. Germline-derived CDR1 and CDR2 are LNHNV and YYDKDF (reference sequence). CDR3 region: CATSSPGTGGQPQHF. The CDR3 bases are TGTGCCACCAGCTCCCCCGGGACAGGGGGTCAGCCCCAGCATTTT.

The chain employs TRBV27 and TRBJ1-6; D unclear. CDR3 size: 16 residues. V lost 2 bases to trimming and J lost 7 bases, with 15 bases between them. Per the germline V gene, CDR1 is MNHEY and CDR2 is SMNVEV (reference sequence). CDR3: CASSLEMGVANSPLHF. DNA of the CDR3: TGTGCCAGCAGTTTAGAGATGGGAGTGGCGAATTCACCCCTCCACTTT.

The chain is built from TRBV9 and TRBJ1-4, with 7 bases that match TRBD1. The CDR3 loop spans 15 amino acids. CDR1 and CDR2 from the germline V gene are SGDLS and YYNGEE. J gave up 6 bases and V 0 bases, and 5 bases lay outside the gene matches. The CDR3: CASSVAIGGDEKLFF. The CDR3 DNA is TGTGCCAGCAGCGTAGCAATAGGGGGCGATGAAAAACTGTTTTTT.

V gene TRBV2 combines with J gene TRBJ1-2; D gene uncertain. Germline lookup yields CDR1 SNHLY and CDR2 FYNNEI. V lost 2 bases to trimming and J lost 3 bases, with 7 bases between them. CDR3 length: 13 amino acids. The CDR3 loop is CASSEISYYGYTF. The CDR3 bases are TGTGCCAGCAGTGAAATCAGTTACTATGGCTACACCTTC.

The chain couples TRBV27 to TRBJ1-2; the match to TRBD1 covers 7 bases. With 5 bases clipped from V and 4 bases from J, the junction kept 10 bases outside the gene matches. Germline V CDR1 and CDR2: MNHEY, SMNVEV (reference sequence). The CDR3 loop spans 15 amino acids. CDR3 DNA: TGTGCCAGCAGTACATCCCGACAGGGACTCTATGGCTACACCTTC. Its protein product is CASSTSRQGLYGYTF.